The next 17 T cell receptor beta chains were all read from a single sample in a study of T cells in Graves' hyperthyroidism and ophthalmopathy. The CDR3 regions of TCR beta were amplified from RNA transcripts. First-round RT-PCR targeting the TCR CDR3 was performed with the HTBI primer set. MiXCR, applied by TCRdb to the multiplex PCR reads, yields one record per CDR3 protein. The sample includes fewer than 25,000 distinct CDR3 sequences, around 54% seen only once; the top ten take approximately 25%. Sequenced sample: blood. The receptor source for this set is a woman aged 40 to 50 with Graves' hyperthyroidism that later progressed to Graves' ophthalmopathy.

The chain combines TRBV5-1 with TRBJ2-7; TRBD2 might be the D (6 bases). Germline V gives CDR1 SGHRS, CDR2 YFSETQ. CDR3 size: 13 residues. Trimming took off 0 bases at V and 6 bases at J, with 10 bases between the two ends. CDR3 sequence reads: CASSLVVGGEQYF. For the CDR3, the DNA is TGCGCCAGCAGCTTGGTGGTCGGGGGCGAGCAGTACTTC.

This clonotype was seen ten or more times. This chain links TRBV5-6 with TRBJ2-1, with 10 bases fitting TRBD2. The CDR3 length is 16 residues. CDR1 is SGHDT and CDR2 is YYEEEE in the germline V gene. V gave up 0 bases and J gave up 12 bases; unmatched junction bases: 12. The CDR3 loop reads CASSLVVAGGASGQFF. As DNA, the CDR3 is TGTGCCAGCAGCTTGGTGGTAGCGGGAGGTGCCTCCGGGCAGTTCTTC.

This clonotype was counted only a few times. The chain links TRBV25-1 to TRBJ2-1; D is uncertain. The length of the CDR3 is 11 residues. Germline assignment: CDR1 MGHDK and CDR2 SYGVNS. V was clipped by 9 bases and J by 8 bases, with 11 bases between them. CDR3 coding DNA: TGTGCCAGTGATGCAGGTCATGAGCAGTTCTTC. Translation: CASDAGHEQFF.

This clonotype showed up many times. The V gene is TRBV6-2 or TRBV6-3, the J gene TRBJ2-7; maybe TRBD2 (6 bases). V lost 8 bases, J lost 7 bases, and 12 bases lay in between. CDR3 size: 11 residues. The germline V gene encodes CDR1 MNHEY and CDR2 SVGEGT. The CDR3 region has the DNA TGTGCCAGCCAGCGGGCAACGGAGCAGTACTTC. Amino acid sequence: CASQRATEQYF.

This clonotype was seen at least ten times. The rearrangement uses TRBV4-2 and TRBJ1-1; no clear D gene. In germline, CDR1 is LGHNA, CDR2 YNFKEQ. V lost 8 bases and J lost 2, with 12 bases in between. There are 13 residues in the CDR3. Written as DNA, the CDR3 is TGTGCCAGCGCCCAGCGGTACAACACTGAAGCTTTCTTT. It codes for CASAQRYNTEAFF.

There are many counts of this clonotype. The chain employs TRBV6-1 and TRBJ2-3; the D gene is possibly TRBD2 (6 bases). This CDR3 comprises 15 residues. V was clipped by 3 bases and J by 0 bases, with 10 bases between them. The germline V gene encodes CDR1 MNHNS and CDR2 SASEGT. The CDR3 DNA follows: TGTGCCAGCAGTGAGGACGCGGGAAGCACAGATACGCAGTATTTT. As protein: CASSEDAGSTDTQYF.

There are many counts of this clonotype. The chain recombines TRBV27 with TRBJ2-1, with a possible D match to TRBD1 (5 bases). V lost 2 bases and J 7 bases, leaving 9 bases between the germline ends. This CDR3 comprises 13 residues. The germline V gene has CDR1 MNHEY and CDR2 SMNVEV (reference sequence). The CDR3 sequence is CASSLGAGNEQFF. CDR3 DNA sequence: TGTGCCAGCAGTTTAGGCGCAGGGAATGAGCAGTTCTTC.

The chain combines TRBV2 with TRBJ2-3, with 9 bases aligning to TRBD2. Germline V lookup: CDR1 SNHLY, CDR2 FYNNEI. This CDR3 is built from 16 residues. Losses at the gene ends were 2 bases for V and 6 bases for J; bases not matched to a gene: 9. CDR3 amino acids: CASSELGGRAGDTQYF. The CDR3 DNA sequence: TGTGCCAGCAGTGAACTCGGCGGGAGGGCCGGTGATACGCAGTATTTT. Full variable domain (rest looked up from reference TRBV2 and TRBJ2-3): EPEVTQTPSHQVTQMGQEVILRCVPISNHLYFYWYRQILGQKVEFLVSFYNNEISEKSEIFDDQFSVERPDGSNFTLKIRSTKLEDSAMYFCASSELGGRAGDTQYFGPGTRLTVL.

By sample fraction, this clonotype is medium-sized. The gene calls are TRBV15 and TRBJ1-6, with D possibly being TRBD1 (5 bases). The CDR3 has 15 amino acids. Trimming stripped 1 base from V and 13 bases from J, with 17 bases between. Germline V gene data show CDR1 as LNHNV and CDR2 as YYDKDF (reference sequence). CDR3 sequence: CATSRGGGDHEPLHF. CDR3 nucleotides: TGTGCCACCAGCAGAGGGGGGGGGGACCATGAGCCCCTCCACTTT.

J is TRBJ2-4 and V is TRBV20-1, with TRBD1 matching over 7 bases. Germline V gives CDR1 DFQATT, CDR2 SNEGSKA (reference sequence). The CDR3 runs to 13 residues. The CDR3 loop reads CSPLGGTLLTPYF. The CDR3 bases are TGCAGCCCGCTAGGGGGCACCTTACTAACACCGTACTTC.

This clonotype was counted a few times. The rearrangement links TRBV20-1 to TRBJ2-7, with a weak D call TRBD1 (6 bases). The V and J ends lost 0 bases and 9 bases respectively, with 12 bases between them. Germline values: CDR1 DFQATT, CDR2 SNEGSKA (reference sequence). The CDR3 length is 12 residues. The CDR3 region has the DNA TGCAGTGCTAGAGATCAGGTCAGGGGGCAGTACTTC. The encoded protein is CSARDQVRGQYF.

For this clonotype: Compared with germline, one end of the junction differs, possibly owing to a read error. The J gene is TRBJ2-5, the V gene TRBV7-7, with 11 bases lining up with TRBD2. The CDR3 is 15 residues long. CDR1 is SSHAT and CDR2 is FNYEAQ in the germline V gene (reference sequence). Here the CDR3 DNA reads TGTGCTAGCAGCTCTGGGACTAGCGGTGAAGAGACCCAGTACTTC. It specifies CASSSGTSGEETQYF.

This clonotype appeared many times. V is TRBV7-3 and J is TRBJ2-2; TRBD1 matches at 9 bases. The germline gives CDR1 SGHTA, CDR2 FQGTGA. This CDR3 region has 16 residues. V trimming: 5 bases; J trimming: 6 bases; junction bases outside the gene matches: 10. This chain's CDR3 is CASSPGPGTGPGELFF. The CDR3 DNA reads TGTGCCAGCAGCCCAGGTCCCGGGACAGGGCCCGGGGAGCTGTTTTTT.

This chain joins TRBV5-1 and TRBJ1-2; D not resolved. The CDR3 loop spans 17 amino acids. With 1 base removed from V and 4 bases from J, the gap between germline ends came to 20 bases. Germline-derived CDR1 and CDR2 are SGHRS and YFSETQ. Here the CDR3 reads CASSLLEGFPPLYGYTF. CDR3 nucleotide sequence: TGCGCCAGCAGCTTGCTTGAGGGATTCCCTCCCCTCTATGGCTACACCTTC. Variable domain in full (rest from reference TRBV5-1 and TRBJ1-2): KAGVTQTPRYLIKTRGQQVTLSCSPISGHRSVSWYQQTPGQGLQFLFEYFSETQRNKGNFPGRFSGRQFSNSRSEMNVSTLELGDSALYLCASSLLEGFPPLYGYTFGSGTRLTVV.

The gene calls are TRBV20-1 and TRBJ2-3; maybe TRBD1 (6 bases). The V and J ends lost 0 bases and 0 bases respectively, with 16 bases between them. CDR1 DFQATT and CDR2 SNEGSKA come from the germline V gene (reference sequence). The CDR3 is 17 residues long. CDR3 sequence: CSARETVQGISTDTQYF. CDR3 nucleotides: TGCAGTGCTAGAGAAACTGTACAGGGCATTAGCACAGATACGCAGTATTTT.

As concerns this clonotype: The junction differs from germline at one of its ends, possibly a read error. The CDR3 coding sequence is TGCAGTGCGAGAGGCGGAAATGAGCAAGAGACCCAGTACTTC. Translation: CSARGGNEQETQYF. The chain couples TRBV20-1 to TRBJ2-5; D not certain. Germline-derived CDR1 and CDR2 are DFQATT and SNEGSKA (reference sequence). This CDR3 has 14 residues.

This rearrangement joins TRBV20-1 to TRBJ1-2; D gene uncertain. V lost 5 bases to trimming and J lost 4 bases, with 20 bases between them. From germline, CDR1 is DFQATT and CDR2 SNEGSKA (reference sequence). This CDR3 is 15 amino acids long. CDR3 in DNA: TGCAGTGCTCTTTTAAGCGGGCGGACCGGCTATGGCTACACCTTC. Translated: CSALLSGRTGYGYTF.